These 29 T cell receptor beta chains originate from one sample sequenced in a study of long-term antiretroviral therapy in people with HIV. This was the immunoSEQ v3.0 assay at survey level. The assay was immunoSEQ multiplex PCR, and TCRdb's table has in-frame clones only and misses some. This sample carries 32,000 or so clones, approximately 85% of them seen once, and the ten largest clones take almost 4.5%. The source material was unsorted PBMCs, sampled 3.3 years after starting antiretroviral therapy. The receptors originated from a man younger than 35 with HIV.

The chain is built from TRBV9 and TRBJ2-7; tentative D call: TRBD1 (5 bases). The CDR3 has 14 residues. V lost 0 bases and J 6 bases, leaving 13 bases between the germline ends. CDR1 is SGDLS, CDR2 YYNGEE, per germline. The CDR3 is CASSVGQTPGEQYF. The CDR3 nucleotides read TGTGCCAGCAGCGTAGGACAGACGCCGGGCGAGCAGTACTTC.

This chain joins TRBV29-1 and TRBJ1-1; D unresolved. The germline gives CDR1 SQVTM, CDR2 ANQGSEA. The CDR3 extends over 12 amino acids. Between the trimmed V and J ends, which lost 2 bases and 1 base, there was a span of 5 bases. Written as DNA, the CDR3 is TGCAGCGTTGAACACTCGAACACTGAAGCTTTCTTT. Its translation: CSVEHSNTEAFF.

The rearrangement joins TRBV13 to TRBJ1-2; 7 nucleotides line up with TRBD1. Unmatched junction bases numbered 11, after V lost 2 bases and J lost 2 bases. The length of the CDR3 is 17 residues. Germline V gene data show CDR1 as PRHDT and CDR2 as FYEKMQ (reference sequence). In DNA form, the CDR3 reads TGTGCCAGCAGCTTATCGAAAGGGGGCCGACCCAACTATGGCTACACCTTC. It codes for CASSLSKGGRPNYGYTF. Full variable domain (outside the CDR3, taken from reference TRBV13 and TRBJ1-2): AAGVIQSPRHLIKEKRETATLKCYPIPRHDTVYWYQQGPGQDPQFLISFYEKMQSDKGSIPDRFSAQQFSDYHSELNMSSLELGDSALYFCASSLSKGGRPNYGYTFGSGTRLTVV.

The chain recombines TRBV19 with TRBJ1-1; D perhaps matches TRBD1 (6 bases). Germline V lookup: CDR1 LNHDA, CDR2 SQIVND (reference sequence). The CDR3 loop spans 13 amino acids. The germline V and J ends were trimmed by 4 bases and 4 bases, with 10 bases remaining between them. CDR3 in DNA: TGTGCCAGTAGTACGATCAGGGGCACTGAAGCTTTCTTT. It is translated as CASSTIRGTEAFF.

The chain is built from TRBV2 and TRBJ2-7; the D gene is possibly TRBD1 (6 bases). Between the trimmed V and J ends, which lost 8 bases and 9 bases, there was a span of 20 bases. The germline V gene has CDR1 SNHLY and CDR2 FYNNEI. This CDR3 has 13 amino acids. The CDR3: CASAREGDLGQYF. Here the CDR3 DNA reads TGTGCCAGCGCCCGAGAGGGGGATCTGGGGCAGTACTTC.

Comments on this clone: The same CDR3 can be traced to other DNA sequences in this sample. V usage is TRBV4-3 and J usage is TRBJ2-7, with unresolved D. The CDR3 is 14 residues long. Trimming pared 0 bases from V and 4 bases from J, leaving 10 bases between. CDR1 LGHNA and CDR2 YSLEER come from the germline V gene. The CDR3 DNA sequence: TGCGCCAGCAGCCAAGATTGGGGTTTATACGAGCAGTACTTC. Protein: CASSQDWGLYEQYF.

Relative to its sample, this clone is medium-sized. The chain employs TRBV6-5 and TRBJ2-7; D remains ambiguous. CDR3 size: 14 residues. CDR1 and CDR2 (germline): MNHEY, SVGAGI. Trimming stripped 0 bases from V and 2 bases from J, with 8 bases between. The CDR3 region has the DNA TGTGCCAGCAGTTACTCGGCGGAAACCTACGAGCAGTACTTC. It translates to CASSYSAETYEQYF.

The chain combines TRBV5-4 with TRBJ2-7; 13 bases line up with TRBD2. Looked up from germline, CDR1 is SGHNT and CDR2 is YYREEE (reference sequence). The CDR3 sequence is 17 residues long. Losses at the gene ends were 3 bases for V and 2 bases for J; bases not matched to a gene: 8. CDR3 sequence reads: CASSYSRGTSGAYEQYF. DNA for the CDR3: TGTGCCAGCAGCTACTCCAGGGGGACTAGCGGGGCCTACGAGCAGTACTTC.

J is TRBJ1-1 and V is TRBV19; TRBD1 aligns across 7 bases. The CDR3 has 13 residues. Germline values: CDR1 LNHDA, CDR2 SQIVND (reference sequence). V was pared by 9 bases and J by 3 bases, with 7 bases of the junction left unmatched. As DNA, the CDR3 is TGTGCCAGCACAGGGGCCGGGGACACTGAAGCTTTCTTT. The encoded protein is CASTGAGDTEAFF.

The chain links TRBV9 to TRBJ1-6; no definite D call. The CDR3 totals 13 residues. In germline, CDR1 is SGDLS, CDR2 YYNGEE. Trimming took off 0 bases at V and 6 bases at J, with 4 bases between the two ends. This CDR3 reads CASSVEGNSPLHF. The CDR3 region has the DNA TGTGCCAGCAGCGTAGAGGGTAATTCACCCCTCCACTTT. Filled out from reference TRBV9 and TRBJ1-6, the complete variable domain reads DSGVTQTPKHLITATGQRVTLRCSPRSGDLSVYWYQQSLDQGLQFLIQYYNGEERAKGNILERFSAQQFPDLHSELNLSSLELGDSALYFCASSVEGNSPLHFGNGTRLTVT.

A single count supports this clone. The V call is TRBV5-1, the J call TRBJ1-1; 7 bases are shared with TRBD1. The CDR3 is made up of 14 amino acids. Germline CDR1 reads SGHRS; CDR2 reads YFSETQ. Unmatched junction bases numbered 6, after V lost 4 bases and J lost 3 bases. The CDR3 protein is CASSTWTGYTEAFF. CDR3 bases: TGCGCCAGCAGCACCTGGACAGGCTACACTGAAGCTTTCTTT. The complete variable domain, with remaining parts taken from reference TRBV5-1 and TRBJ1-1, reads KAGVTQTPRYLIKTRGQQVTLSCSPISGHRSVSWYQQTPGQGLQFLFEYFSETQRNKGNFPGRFSGRQFSNSRSEMNVSTLELGDSALYLCASSTWTGYTEAFFGQGTRLTVV.

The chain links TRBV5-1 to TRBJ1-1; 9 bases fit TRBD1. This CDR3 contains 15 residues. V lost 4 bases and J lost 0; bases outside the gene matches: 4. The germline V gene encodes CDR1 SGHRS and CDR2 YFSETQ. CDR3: CASSGTGPMNTEAFF. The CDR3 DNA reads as TGCGCCAGCAGCGGGACAGGGCCGATGAACACTGAAGCTTTCTTT.

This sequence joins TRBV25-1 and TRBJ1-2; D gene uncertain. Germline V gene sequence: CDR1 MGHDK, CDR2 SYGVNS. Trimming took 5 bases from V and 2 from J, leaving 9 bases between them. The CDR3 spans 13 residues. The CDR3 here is CASSLSPNYGYTF. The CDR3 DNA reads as TGTGCCAGCAGTCTCAGTCCGAACTATGGCTACACCTTC.

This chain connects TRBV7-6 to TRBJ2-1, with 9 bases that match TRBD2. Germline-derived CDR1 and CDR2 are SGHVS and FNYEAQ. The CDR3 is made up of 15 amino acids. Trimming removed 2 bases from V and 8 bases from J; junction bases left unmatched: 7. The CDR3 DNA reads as TGTGCCAGCAGCTTATTTCGCGGGAGGGGGGATGAGCAGTTCTTC. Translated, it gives CASSLFRGRGDEQFF. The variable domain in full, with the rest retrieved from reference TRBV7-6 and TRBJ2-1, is GAGVSQSPRYKVTKRGQDVALRCDPISGHVSLYWYRQALGQGPEFLTYFNYEAQQDKSGLPNDRFSAERPEGSISTLTIQRTEQRDSAMYRCASSLFRGRGDEQFFGPGTRLTVL.

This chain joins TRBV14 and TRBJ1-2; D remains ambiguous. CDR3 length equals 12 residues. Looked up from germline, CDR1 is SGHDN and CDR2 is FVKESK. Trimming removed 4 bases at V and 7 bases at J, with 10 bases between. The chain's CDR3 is CASSLAGLGYTF. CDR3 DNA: TGTGCCAGCAGCCTGGCTGGGCTTGGCTACACCTTC. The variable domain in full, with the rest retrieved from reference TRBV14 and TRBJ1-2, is EAGVTQFPSHSVIEKGQTVTLRCDPISGHDNLYWYRRVMGKEIKFLLHFVKESKQDESGMPNNRFLAERTGGTYSTLKVQPAELEDSGVYFCASSLAGLGYTFGSGTRLTVV.

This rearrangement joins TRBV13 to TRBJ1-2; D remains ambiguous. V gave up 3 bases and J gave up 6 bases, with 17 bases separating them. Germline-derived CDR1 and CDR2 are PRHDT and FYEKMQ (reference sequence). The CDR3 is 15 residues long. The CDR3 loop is CASSLVAGPRNGYTF. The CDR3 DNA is TGTGCCAGCAGCTTGGTGGCAGGCCCCAGGAATGGCTACACCTTC.

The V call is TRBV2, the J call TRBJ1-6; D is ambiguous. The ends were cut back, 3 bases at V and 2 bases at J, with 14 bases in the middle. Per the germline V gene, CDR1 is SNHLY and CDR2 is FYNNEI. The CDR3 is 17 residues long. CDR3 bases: TGTGCCAGCAGTGACTCCATAAAGGAGCCCTATAATTCACCCCTCCACTTT. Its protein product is CASSDSIKEPYNSPLHF.

DNA of the CDR3: TGTGCCAGCGGACAGGGGGTAGGAGGCTACACCTTC. It codes for CASGQGVGGYTF. The V gene is TRBV27, the J gene TRBJ1-2, with 10 positions matching TRBD1. Germline V CDR1 and CDR2: MNHEY, SMNVEV (reference sequence). The CDR3 has 12 amino acids. V lost 8 bases and J lost 8; bases outside the gene matches: 5.

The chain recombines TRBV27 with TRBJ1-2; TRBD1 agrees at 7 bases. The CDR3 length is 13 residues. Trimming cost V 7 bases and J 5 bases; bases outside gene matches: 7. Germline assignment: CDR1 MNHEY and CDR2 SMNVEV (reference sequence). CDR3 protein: CASKLTGDYGYTF. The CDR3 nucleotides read TGTGCCAGCAAGCTCACAGGGGATTATGGCTACACCTTC.

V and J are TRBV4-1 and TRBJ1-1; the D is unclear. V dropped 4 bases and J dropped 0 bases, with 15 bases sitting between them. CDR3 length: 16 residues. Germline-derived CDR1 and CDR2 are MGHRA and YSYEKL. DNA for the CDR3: TGCGCCAGCAGCCTGAGACTTGTGGGTTTGAACACTGAAGCTTTCTTT. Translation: CASSLRLVGLNTEAFF.

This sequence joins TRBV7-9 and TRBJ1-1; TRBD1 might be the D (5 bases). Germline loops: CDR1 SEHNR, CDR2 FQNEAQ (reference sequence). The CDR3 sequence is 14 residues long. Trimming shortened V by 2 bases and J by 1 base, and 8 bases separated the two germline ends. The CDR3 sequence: CASSLWRGNTEAFF. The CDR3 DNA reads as TGTGCCAGCAGCTTATGGAGGGGGAACACTGAAGCTTTCTTT.

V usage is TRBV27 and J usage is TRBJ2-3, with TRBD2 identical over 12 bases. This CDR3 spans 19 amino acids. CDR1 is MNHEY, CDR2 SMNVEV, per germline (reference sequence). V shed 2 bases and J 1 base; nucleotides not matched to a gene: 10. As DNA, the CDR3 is TGTGCCAGCAGTTTACTAGCGGGAGGGCCGGGTGGGGGCACAGATACGCAGTATTTT. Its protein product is CASSLLAGGPGGGTDTQYF.

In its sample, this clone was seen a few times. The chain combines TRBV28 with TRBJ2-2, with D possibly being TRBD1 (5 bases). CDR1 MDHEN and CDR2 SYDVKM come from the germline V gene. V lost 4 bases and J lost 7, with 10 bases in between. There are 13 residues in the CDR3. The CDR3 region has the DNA TGTGCCAGCAGTTCTATAGGGGACGGGGAGCTGTTTTTT. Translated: CASSSIGDGELFF.

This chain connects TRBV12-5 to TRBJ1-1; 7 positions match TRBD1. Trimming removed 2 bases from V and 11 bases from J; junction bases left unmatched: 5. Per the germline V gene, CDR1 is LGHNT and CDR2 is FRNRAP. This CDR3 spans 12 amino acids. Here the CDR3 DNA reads TGTGCTAGTGGTTTGATGACCAGGGGGGCTTTCTTT. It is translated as CASGLMTRGAFF.

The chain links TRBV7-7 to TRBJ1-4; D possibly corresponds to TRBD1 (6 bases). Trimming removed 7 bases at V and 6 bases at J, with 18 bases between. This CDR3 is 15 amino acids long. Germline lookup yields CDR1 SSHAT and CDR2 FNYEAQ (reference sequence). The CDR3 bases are TGTGCCAGCACCCCACAGCGGGGGGCTGATGAAAAACTGTTTTTT. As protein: CASTPQRGADEKLFF.

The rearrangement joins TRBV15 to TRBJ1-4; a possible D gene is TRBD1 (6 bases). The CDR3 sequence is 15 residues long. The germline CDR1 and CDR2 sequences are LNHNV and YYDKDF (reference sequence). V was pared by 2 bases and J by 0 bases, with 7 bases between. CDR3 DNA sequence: TGTGCCACCAGCAGAAGGACAGCAACTAATGAAAAACTGTTTTTT. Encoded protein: CATSRRTATNEKLFF. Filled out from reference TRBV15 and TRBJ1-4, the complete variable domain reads DAMVIQNPRYQVTQFGKPVTLSCSQTLNHNVMYWYQQKSSQAPKLLFHYYDKDFNNEADTPDNFQSRRPNTSFCFLDIRSPGLGDTAMYLCATSRRTATNEKLFFGSGTQLSVL.

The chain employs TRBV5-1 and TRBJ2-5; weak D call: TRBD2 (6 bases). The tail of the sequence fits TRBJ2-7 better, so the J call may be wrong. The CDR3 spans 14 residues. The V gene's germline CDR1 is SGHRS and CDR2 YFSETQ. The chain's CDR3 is CASSLAGSSYEQYF. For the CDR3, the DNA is TGCGCCAGCAGCTTGGCCGGGAGCTCCTACGAGCAGTACTTC.

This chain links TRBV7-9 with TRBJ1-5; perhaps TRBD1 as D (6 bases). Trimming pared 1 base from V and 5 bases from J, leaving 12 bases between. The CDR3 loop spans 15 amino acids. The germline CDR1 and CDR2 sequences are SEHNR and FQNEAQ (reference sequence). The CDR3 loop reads CASSLGGGLDQPQHF. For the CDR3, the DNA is TGTGCCAGCAGCTTAGGGGGGGGCCTCGATCAGCCCCAGCATTTT.

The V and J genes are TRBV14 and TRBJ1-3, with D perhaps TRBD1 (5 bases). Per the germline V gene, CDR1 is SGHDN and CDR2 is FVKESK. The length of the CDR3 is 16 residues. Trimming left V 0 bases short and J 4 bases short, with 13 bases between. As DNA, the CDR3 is TGTGCCAGCAGCCAAGATTGGGGAGGGGTCGGAAACACCATATATTTT. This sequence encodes CASSQDWGGVGNTIYF.